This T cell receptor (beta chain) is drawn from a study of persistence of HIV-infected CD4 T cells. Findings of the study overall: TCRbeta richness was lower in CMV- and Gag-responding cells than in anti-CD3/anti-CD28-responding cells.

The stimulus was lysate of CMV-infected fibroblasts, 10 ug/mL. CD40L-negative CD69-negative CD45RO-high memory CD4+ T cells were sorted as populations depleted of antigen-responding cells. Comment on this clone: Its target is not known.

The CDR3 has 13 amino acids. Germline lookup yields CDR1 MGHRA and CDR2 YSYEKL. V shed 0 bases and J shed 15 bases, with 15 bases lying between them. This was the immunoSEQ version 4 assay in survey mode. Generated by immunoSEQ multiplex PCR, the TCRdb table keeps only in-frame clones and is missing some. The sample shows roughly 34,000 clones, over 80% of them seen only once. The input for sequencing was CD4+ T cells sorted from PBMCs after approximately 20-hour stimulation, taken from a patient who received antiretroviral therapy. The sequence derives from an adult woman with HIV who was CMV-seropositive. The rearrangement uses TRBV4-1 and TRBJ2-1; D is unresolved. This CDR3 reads CASSQDRIARAFF. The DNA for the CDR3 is TGCGCCAGCAGCCAAGATAGAATAGCTAGAGCGTTCTTC.